Below are 25 T cell receptor beta chains sequenced from a single sample in a study of shared clonotypes between healthy human individuals. Clones were read by immunoSEQ multiplex PCR, and TCRdb kept only the in-frame ones, dropping some. The table includes hundreds of thousands of clones, roughly 95% detected once. Source material: naive CD4+ T cells sorted from blood. Subset: CD45RA+ positively selected. The origin of the receptors is a woman younger than 45 in good health.

The rearrangement joins TRBV2 to TRBJ1-2, with 9 bases fitting TRBD1. There are 13 residues in the CDR3. CDR1 and CDR2 from the germline V gene are SNHLY and FYNNEI. Germline trimming cut 9 bases from V and 7 bases from J; bases unmatched to any gene: 9. The CDR3 region is CARTGQGRAGYTF. CDR3 coding DNA: TGTGCCAGGACGGGACAGGGCAGGGCTGGCTACACCTTC.

CDR3 protein: CSVVVTGKETQYF. CDR3 DNA sequence: TGCAGCGTTGTGGTGACAGGAAAAGAGACCCAGTACTTC. The chain combines TRBV29-1 with TRBJ2-5; tentatively, D is TRBD1 (6 bases). V lost 4 bases, J lost 3 bases, and 12 bases lay in between. The V gene's germline CDR1 is SQVTM and CDR2 ANQGSEA. The CDR3 contains 13 residues.

This clone was counted only a few times. This sample also contains other DNA sequences that code for the same CDR3. The rearrangement joins TRBV5-1 to TRBJ2-7, with D possibly TRBD1 on 5 matching bases. The CDR3 loop spans 14 amino acids. Germline V gene data show CDR1 as SGHRS and CDR2 as YFSETQ. Trimming left V 0 bases short and J 0 bases short, with 7 bases between. The CDR3 coding sequence is TGCGCCAGCAGCTTGGTAGGGGACTCCTACGAGCAGTACTTC. Translation gives CASSLVGDSYEQYF.

This sequence joins TRBV19 and TRBJ2-3; 14 positions match TRBD2. The germline CDR1 and CDR2 sequences are LNHDA and SQIVND (reference sequence). This CDR3 spans 15 amino acids. V trimming: 7 bases; J trimming: 6 bases; junction bases outside the gene matches: 6. The DNA for the CDR3 is TGTGCCAGTACGGGACTAGCGGGAGCAAGTGATACGCAGTATTTT. This encodes CASTGLAGASDTQYF.

In its sample, this clone was seen once. This chain joins TRBV23-1 and TRBJ2-7; D is possibly TRBD1 or TRBD2 (5 bases each). TRBV23-1 is an ORF; its function is uncertain. This CDR3 spans 15 amino acids. V was trimmed by 4 bases and J by 2 bases, leaving 15 bases between them. CDR3 sequence reads: CASSRPGPVPYEQYF. DNA for the CDR3: TGCGCCAGCAGTCGTCCGGGACCCGTGCCCTACGAGCAGTACTTC.

Of note for this clone: Other DNA sequences in this specimen translate into the identical CDR3. This chain links TRBV5-1 with TRBJ1-4, with unresolved D. The CDR3 spans 15 residues. Per germline, CDR1 SGHRS and CDR2 YFSETQ. The germline V and J ends were trimmed by 0 bases and 0 bases, with 6 bases remaining between them. This CDR3 reads CASSLAGATNEKLFF. The CDR3 nucleotides are TGCGCCAGCAGCTTGGCCGGGGCAACTAATGAAAAACTGTTTTTT.

This sequence joins TRBV25-1 and TRBJ2-7, with TRBD2 identical over 9 bases. Losses at the gene ends were 5 bases for V and 4 bases for J; bases not matched to a gene: 3. CDR1 MGHDK and CDR2 SYGVNS come from the germline V gene. The CDR3 runs to 13 residues. DNA of the CDR3: TGTGCCAGCAGTAAGACTAGCGGTTACGAGCAGTACTTC. The encoded protein is CASSKTSGYEQYF.

The table lists this clone with a count of one. This chain uses TRBV5-1 with TRBJ2-7; 7 bases agree with TRBD1. The V gene end was trimmed by 0 bases and the J gene end by 1 base; junction bases not matched to a gene: 1. This CDR3 spans 14 amino acids. CDR1 and CDR2 from the germline V gene are SGHRS and YFSETQ. The CDR3 protein is CASSLVTGSYEQYF. The DNA of the CDR3 is TGCGCCAGCAGCTTGGTGACAGGGTCCTACGAGCAGTACTTC. The full variable domain, its missing parts supplied by reference TRBV5-1 and TRBJ2-7, is KAGVTQTPRYLIKTRGQQVTLSCSPISGHRSVSWYQQTPGQGLQFLFEYFSETQRNKGNFPGRFSGRQFSNSRSEMNVSTLELGDSALYLCASSLVTGSYEQYFGPGTRLTVT.

The rearrangement joins TRBV9 to TRBJ1-2; no firm D call. Between the trimmed V and J ends, which lost 4 bases and 3 bases, there was a span of 16 bases. Germline CDR1 SGDLS, CDR2 YYNGEE. The CDR3 spans 15 residues. CDR3 residues: CASSPTQWSDYGYTF. The CDR3 DNA follows: TGTGCCAGCAGCCCTACCCAATGGAGTGACTATGGCTACACCTTC.

A single count supports this clone. This sequence joins TRBV12-5 and TRBJ2-6; D unclear. Trimming took 1 base from V and 12 from J, leaving 10 bases between them. Germline CDR1 reads LGHNT; CDR2 reads FRNRAP. The CDR3 runs 13 residues. The CDR3 DNA reads as TGTGCTAGTGGTTTGGATCACTCACCCGTCCTGACTTTC. Translated, it gives CASGLDHSPVLTF.

The chain couples TRBV4-1 to TRBJ2-5; 7 bases are shared with TRBD2. Trimming removed 3 bases from V and 4 bases from J; junction bases left unmatched: 11. The CDR3 sequence is 16 residues long. Germline loops: CDR1 MGHRA, CDR2 YSYEKL. CDR3 nucleotides: TGCGCCAGCAGCCAGGGGGACTATATGAGGTCAGAGACCCAGTACTTC. Translating it yields CASSQGDYMRSETQYF.

The J gene is TRBJ1-1, the V gene TRBV14; D not certain. This CDR3 comprises 14 residues. V was clipped by 0 bases and J by 8 bases, with 13 bases between them. Per germline, CDR1 SGHDN and CDR2 FVKESK. The CDR3, as DNA: TGTGCCAGCAGCCAAGAAGAATGGCAGCTGGAAGCTTTCTTT. Translation gives CASSQEEWQLEAFF.

The chain combines TRBV27 with TRBJ2-1; TRBD2 is a possible D gene (6 bases). Looked up from germline, CDR1 is MNHEY and CDR2 is SMNVEV (reference sequence). Trimming cost V 3 bases and J 0 bases, with 15 bases left between them. The CDR3 runs to 17 residues. This CDR3 is CASSLFRDSSSYNEQFF. The CDR3 bases are TGTGCCAGCAGTTTGTTCCGGGACTCAAGCTCCTACAATGAGCAGTTCTTC.

The chain couples TRBV4-2 to TRBJ2-7; 9 bases are a match to TRBD2. CDR3 size: 16 residues. CDR1 is LGHNA, CDR2 YNFKEQ, per germline. Losses at the gene ends were 5 bases for V and 0 bases for J; bases not matched to a gene: 8. This CDR3 reads CASSYSAGLASYEQYF. CDR3 coding DNA: TGTGCCAGCAGCTACTCCGCGGGACTAGCCTCCTACGAGCAGTACTTC.

V usage is TRBV5-1 and J usage is TRBJ2-1, with D hard to call. CDR1 is SGHRS, CDR2 YFSETQ, per germline. The CDR3 has 13 residues. Trimming stripped 4 bases from V and 7 bases from J, with 12 bases between. CDR3 nucleotide sequence: TGCGCCAGCAGCCCGGAGAGTTTGAATGAGCAGTTCTTC. Its protein product is CASSPESLNEQFF.

The V and J genes are TRBV2 and TRBJ2-7; TRBD1 agrees at 9 bases. CDR1 and CDR2 (germline): SNHLY, FYNNEI. Losses at the gene ends were 4 bases for V and 5 bases for J; bases not matched to a gene: 15. The CDR3 has 17 amino acids. The CDR3 DNA follows: TGTGCCAGCAGTGTTAAAAATAGGGACAGGGCGCGCCACGAGCAGTACTTC. This translates into CASSVKNRDRARHEQYF.

Only one count was recorded for this clone. V and J are TRBV16 and TRBJ1-2; D is unresolved. The V and J ends lost 2 bases and 0 bases respectively, with 7 bases between them. This CDR3 contains 14 residues. Germline values: CDR1 KGHSY, CDR2 FQNENV. The CDR3: CASSQGRSNYGYTF. In nucleotides, the CDR3 is TGTGCCAGCAGCCAAGGGCGATCTAACTATGGCTACACCTTC.

The CDR3 coding sequence is TGCGCCAGCAGTGAGCGACAGGGCGGGATCGAGACCCAGTACTTC. It is translated as CASSERQGGIETQYF. The chain uses TRBV10-1 and TRBJ2-5; D possibly corresponds to TRBD1 (7 bases). Trimming removed 2 bases from V and 5 bases from J, with 15 bases in between. The germline V gene has CDR1 WNHNN and CDR2 SYGVQD (reference sequence). This CDR3 is 15 amino acids long.

The chain links TRBV9 to TRBJ2-2, with unresolved D. Trimming removed 4 bases from V and 4 bases from J, with 17 bases in between. Germline values: CDR1 SGDLS, CDR2 YYNGEE. The CDR3 spans 16 residues. The CDR3 nucleotides are TGTGCCAGCAGCCCCCCATACGGTCGTAGCACCGGGGAGCTGTTTTTT. Translating it yields CASSPPYGRSTGELFF.

The chain carries TRBV4-1 and TRBJ2-4; 7 bases line up with TRBD2. CDR1 is MGHRA, CDR2 YSYEKL, per germline. The CDR3 sequence is 18 residues long. V shed 0 bases and J 2 bases; nucleotides not matched to a gene: 10. The CDR3 DNA follows: TGCGCCAGCAGCCAAGACCCCTCCCCAGGGACTACCAAAAACATTCAGTACTTC. It translates to CASSQDPSPGTTKNIQYF.

The rearrangement joins TRBV19 to TRBJ2-5; D unclear. The germline CDR1 and CDR2 sequences are LNHDA and SQIVND (reference sequence). This CDR3 contains 14 residues. V was shortened by 5 bases and J by 2 bases, with 12 bases between the two germline ends. The CDR3 loop is CASSFFGLQETQYF. The CDR3, as DNA: TGTGCCAGTAGTTTCTTCGGATTACAAGAGACCCAGTACTTC. Full variable domain (remainder filled in from reference TRBV19 and TRBJ2-5): DGGITQSPKYLFRKEGQNVTLSCEQNLNHDAMYWYRQDPGQGLRLIYYSQIVNDFQKGDIAEGYSVSREKKESFPLTVTSAQKNPTAFYLCASSFFGLQETQYFGPGTRLLVL.

This chain connects TRBV7-8 to TRBJ2-1; 9 nucleotides align to TRBD2. V trimming: 5 bases; J trimming: 5 bases; junction bases outside the gene matches: 13. Germline-derived CDR1 and CDR2 are SGHVS and FQNEAQ. The CDR3 has 17 residues. CDR3 region: CASSPGGGLADDNEQFF. The DNA for the CDR3 is TGTGCCAGCAGCCCAGGCGGGGGACTAGCAGACGACAATGAGCAGTTCTTC.

This sequence joins TRBV19 and TRBJ2-5, with TRBD2 as a possible D gene (6 bases). The assigned J gene may be wrong: the sequence end matches TRBJ2-7 better. CDR3 size: 16 residues. Germline V gene lookup returns CDR1 LNHDA and CDR2 SQIVND (reference sequence). CDR3 loop: CASSIGTSKRSHEQYF. In nucleotides, the CDR3 is TGTGCCAGTAGTATTGGGACTTCAAAAAGGTCCCACGAGCAGTACTTC.

This rearrangement joins TRBV5-8 to TRBJ2-5; 12 nucleotides line up with TRBD1. Trimming removed 2 bases from V and 12 bases from J; junction bases left unmatched: 8. There are 14 residues in the CDR3. The V gene's germline CDR1 is SGHTS and CDR2 YDEGEE. CDR3 residues: CASSFSGTGGEEYF. CDR3 sequence (DNA): TGTGCCAGCAGCTTCTCCGGGACAGGGGGCGAGGAGTACTTC.

The CDR3 bases are TGTGCCAGCAGCTCCTACAGGGACCCAATGCCCTACGAGCAGTACTTC. Protein: CASSSYRDPMPYEQYF. The chain uses TRBV5-6 and TRBJ2-7; tentatively, D is TRBD1 (6 bases). Germline V gene data show CDR1 as SGHDT and CDR2 as YYEEEE. V was trimmed by 3 bases and J by 2 bases, leaving 18 bases between them. The length of the CDR3 is 16 residues.